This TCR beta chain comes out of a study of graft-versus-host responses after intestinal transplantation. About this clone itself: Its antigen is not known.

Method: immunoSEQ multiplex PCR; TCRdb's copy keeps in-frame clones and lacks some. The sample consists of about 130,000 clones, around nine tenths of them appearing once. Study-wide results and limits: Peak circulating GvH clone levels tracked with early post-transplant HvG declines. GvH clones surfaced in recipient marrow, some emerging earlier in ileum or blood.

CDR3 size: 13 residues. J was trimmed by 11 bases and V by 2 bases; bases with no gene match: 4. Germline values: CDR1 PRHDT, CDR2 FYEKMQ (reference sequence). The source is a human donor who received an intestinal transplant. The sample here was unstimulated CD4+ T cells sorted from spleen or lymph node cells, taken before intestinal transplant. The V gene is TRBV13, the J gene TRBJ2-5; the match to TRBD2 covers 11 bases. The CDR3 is CASSLKGLAAQYF. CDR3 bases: TGTGCCAGCAGCTTAAAGGGACTAGCGGCTCAGTACTTC.